This TCR beta chain was recovered during a study of blood T cell repertoires in COVID-19. Study-level information: The United States, Italy and Spain were the sources of the acute and convalescent COVID-19 samples. PBMCs, B-cell-depleted T cells, or T cells were the source of the cDNA or gDNA that made up the material.

In the study's own analysis: Amplification of reference gene primers provided the estimated nucleated cell counts. The method was immunoSEQ multiplex PCR; TCRdb's version includes in-frame clones alone and lacks a portion of them. V, J and clone size were drawn from that table, and D and trimming were deduced from the DNA. The table records around 110,000 clones, just over 90% of them present only once. This clone was recorded once. CDR1 is SGHTA, CDR2 FQGNSA, per germline. The CDR3 runs to 18 residues. Trimming cost V 7 bases and J 2 bases, with 26 bases left between them. The chain employs TRBV7-2 and TRBJ2-5; no firm D call. This clonotype was sampled from a human donor with active COVID-19. The donor label of this sample is uncertain. The specimen was peripheral blood. CDR3 nucleotides: TGTGCCAGCATCGCGGTCCGCGGCCTGGCCTCTCATCAAGAGACCCAGTACTTC. Translation: CASIAVRGLASHQETQYF. Based on the CDR3 plus reference TRBV7-2 and TRBJ2-5, the full variable domain is GAGVSQSPSNKVTEKGKDVELRCDPISGHTALYWYRQSLGQGLEFLIYFQGNSAPDKSGLPSDRFSAERTGGSVSTLTIQRTQQEDSAVYLCASIAVRGLASHQETQYFGPGTRLLVL.